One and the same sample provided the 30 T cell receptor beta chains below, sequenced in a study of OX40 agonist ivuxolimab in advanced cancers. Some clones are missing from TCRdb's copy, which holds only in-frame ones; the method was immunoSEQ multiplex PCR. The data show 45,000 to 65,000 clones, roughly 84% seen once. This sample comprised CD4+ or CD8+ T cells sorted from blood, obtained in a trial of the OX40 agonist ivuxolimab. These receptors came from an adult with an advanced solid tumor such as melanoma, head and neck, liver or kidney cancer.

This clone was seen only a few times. The CDR3 protein is CASSLAGRSPGNTEAFF. The CDR3 bases are TGTGCCAGCAGCTTAGCGGGGAGGTCCCCCGGGAACACTGAAGCTTTCTTT. The chain recombines TRBV7-8 with TRBJ1-1, with no clear D. CDR1 is SGHVS, CDR2 FQNEAQ, per germline. V dropped 0 bases and J dropped 1 base, with 15 bases sitting between them. The CDR3 is made up of 17 amino acids. Supplemented by reference TRBV7-8 and TRBJ1-1, the full variable domain reads GAGVSQSPRYKVAKRGQDVALRCDPISGHVSLFWYQQALGQGPEFLTYFQNEAQLDKSGLPSDRFFAERPEGSVSTLKIQRTQQEDSAVYLCASSLAGRSPGNTEAFFGQGTRLTVV.

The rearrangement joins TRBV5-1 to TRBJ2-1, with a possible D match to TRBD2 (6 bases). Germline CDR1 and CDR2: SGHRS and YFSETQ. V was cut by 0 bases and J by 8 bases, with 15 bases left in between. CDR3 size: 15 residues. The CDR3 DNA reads TGCGCCAGCAGCTTGGTAGGGACTCTTCCAGATGAGCAGTTCTTC. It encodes CASSLVGTLPDEQFF.

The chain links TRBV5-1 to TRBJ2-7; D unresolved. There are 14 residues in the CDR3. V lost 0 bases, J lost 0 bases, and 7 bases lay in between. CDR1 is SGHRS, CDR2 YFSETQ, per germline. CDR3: CASSLEASSYEQYF. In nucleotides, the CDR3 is TGCGCCAGCAGCTTGGAAGCTTCCTCCTACGAGCAGTACTTC.

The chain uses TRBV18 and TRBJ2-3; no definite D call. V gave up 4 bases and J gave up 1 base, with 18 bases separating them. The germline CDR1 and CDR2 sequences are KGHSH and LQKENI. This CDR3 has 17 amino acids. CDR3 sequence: CASSRAIGGIGTDTQYF. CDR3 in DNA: TGTGCCAGCTCACGAGCGATAGGCGGAATTGGCACAGATACGCAGTATTTT.

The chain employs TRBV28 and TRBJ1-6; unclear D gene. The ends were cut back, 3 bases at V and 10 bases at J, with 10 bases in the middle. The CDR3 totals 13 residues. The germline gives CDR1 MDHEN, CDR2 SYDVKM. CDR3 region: CASSLDPGSPLHF. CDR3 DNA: TGTGCCAGCAGTTTGGACCCGGGGTCACCCCTCCACTTT.

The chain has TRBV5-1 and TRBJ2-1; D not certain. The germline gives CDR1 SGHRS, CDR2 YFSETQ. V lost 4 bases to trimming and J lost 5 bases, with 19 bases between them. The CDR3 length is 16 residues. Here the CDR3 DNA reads TGCGCCAGCAGCCCAGCCTTAGAGTACTATAACAATGAGCAGTTCTTC. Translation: CASSPALEYYNNEQFF.

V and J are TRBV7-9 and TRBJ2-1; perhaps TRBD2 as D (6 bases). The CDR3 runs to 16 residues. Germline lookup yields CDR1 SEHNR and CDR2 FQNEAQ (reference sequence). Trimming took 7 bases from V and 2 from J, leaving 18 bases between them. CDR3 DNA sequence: TGTGCCAGCACCTATTTCGCGGGGCCCCCCTACAATGAGCAGTTCTTC. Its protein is CASTYFAGPPYNEQFF.

The CDR3 nucleotides read TGTGCCAGCAGCCCGCGGGACAGGGCGGTTGGCGAGCAGTACTTC. Translation: CASSPRDRAVGEQYF. The chain combines TRBV9 with TRBJ2-7; 9 bases fit TRBD1. V lost 4 bases and J lost 6; bases outside the gene matches: 11. This CDR3 spans 15 amino acids. The germline CDR1 and CDR2 sequences are SGDLS and YYNGEE. The variable domain in full, with the rest retrieved from reference TRBV9 and TRBJ2-7, is DSGVTQTPKHLITATGQRVTLRCSPRSGDLSVYWYQQSLDQGLQFLIQYYNGEERAKGNILERFSAQQFPDLHSELNLSSLELGDSALYFCASSPRDRAVGEQYFGPGTRLTVT.

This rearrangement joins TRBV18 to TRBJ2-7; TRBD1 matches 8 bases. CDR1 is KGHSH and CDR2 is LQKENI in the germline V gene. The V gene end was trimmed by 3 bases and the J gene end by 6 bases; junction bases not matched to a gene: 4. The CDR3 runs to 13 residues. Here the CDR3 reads CASSPQGAAEQYF. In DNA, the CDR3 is TGTGCCAGCTCACCTCAGGGGGCTGCCGAGCAGTACTTC.

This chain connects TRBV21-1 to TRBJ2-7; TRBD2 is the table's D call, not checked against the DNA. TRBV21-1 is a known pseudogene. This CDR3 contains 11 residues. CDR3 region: CASSPTYEQYF. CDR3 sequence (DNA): TGTGCCAGCAGTCCTACGTACGAGCAGTACTTC.

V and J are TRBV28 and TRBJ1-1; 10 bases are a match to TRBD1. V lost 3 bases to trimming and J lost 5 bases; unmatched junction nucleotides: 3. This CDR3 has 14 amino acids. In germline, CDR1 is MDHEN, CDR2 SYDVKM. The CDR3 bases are TGTGCCAGCAGTTTTGACAGGGGGCGAACTGAAGCTTTCTTT. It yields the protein CASSFDRGRTEAFF.

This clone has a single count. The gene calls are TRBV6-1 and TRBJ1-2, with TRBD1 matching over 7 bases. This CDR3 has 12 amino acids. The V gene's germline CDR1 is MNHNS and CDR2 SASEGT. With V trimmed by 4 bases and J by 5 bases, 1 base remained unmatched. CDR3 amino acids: CASSVQGYGYTF. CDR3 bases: TGTGCCAGCAGTGTACAGGGGTATGGCTACACCTTC.

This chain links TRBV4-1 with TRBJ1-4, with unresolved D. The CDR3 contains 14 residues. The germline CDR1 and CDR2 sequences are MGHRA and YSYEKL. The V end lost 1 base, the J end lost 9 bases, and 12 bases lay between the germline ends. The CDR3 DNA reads TGCGCCAGCAGCCAAGTGACCGATCAGAAAAAACTGTTTTTT. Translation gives CASSQVTDQKKLFF.

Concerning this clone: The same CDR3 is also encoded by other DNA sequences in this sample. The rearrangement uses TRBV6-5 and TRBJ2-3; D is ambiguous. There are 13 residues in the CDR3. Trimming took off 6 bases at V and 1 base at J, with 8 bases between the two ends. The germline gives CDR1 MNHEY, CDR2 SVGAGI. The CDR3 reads CASRGSGTDTQYF. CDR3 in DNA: TGTGCCAGCAGGGGATCCGGCACAGATACGCAGTATTTT.

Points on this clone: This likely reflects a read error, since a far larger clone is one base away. For the CDR3, the DNA is TGTGCCAGCAGCTTAACTCAAACCTACGAGCAGTACTTC. Protein product: CASSLTQTYEQYF. The chain uses TRBV5-8 and TRBJ2-7; D is undetermined. The V end was cut by 2 bases, the J end by 2 bases, with 8 bases between. This CDR3 has 13 residues. Germline lookup yields CDR1 SGHTS and CDR2 YDEGEE.

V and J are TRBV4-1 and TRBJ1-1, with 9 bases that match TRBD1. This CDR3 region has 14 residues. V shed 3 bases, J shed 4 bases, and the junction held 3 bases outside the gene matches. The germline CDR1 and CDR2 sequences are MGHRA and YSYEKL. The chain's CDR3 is CASSQTGGVTEAFF. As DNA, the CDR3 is TGCGCCAGCAGCCAGACAGGGGGGGTCACTGAAGCTTTCTTT.

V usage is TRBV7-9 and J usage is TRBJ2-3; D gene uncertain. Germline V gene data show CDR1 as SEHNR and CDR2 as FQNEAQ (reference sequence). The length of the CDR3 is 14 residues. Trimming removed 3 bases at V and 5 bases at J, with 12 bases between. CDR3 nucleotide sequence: TGTGCCAGCAGCTTTGCCAGGTCTGGAGATACGCAGTATTTT. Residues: CASSFARSGDTQYF.

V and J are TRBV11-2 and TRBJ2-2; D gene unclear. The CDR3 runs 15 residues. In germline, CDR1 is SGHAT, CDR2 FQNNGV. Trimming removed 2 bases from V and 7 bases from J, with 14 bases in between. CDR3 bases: TGTGCCAGCAGCTTAACTTGGAAGGATTACGGGGAGCTGTTTTTT. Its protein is CASSLTWKDYGELFF.

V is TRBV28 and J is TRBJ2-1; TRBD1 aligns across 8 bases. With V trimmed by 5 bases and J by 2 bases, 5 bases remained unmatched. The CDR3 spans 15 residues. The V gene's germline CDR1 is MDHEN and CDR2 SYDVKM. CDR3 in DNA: TGTGCCAGCAGTCCACAGGGGGTCGCCTACAATGAGCAGTTCTTC. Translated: CASSPQGVAYNEQFF.

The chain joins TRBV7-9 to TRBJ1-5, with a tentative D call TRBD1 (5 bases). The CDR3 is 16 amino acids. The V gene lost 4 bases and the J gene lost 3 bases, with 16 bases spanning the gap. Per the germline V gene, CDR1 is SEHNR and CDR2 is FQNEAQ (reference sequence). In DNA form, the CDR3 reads TGTGCCAGCAGCTCGGGGCGCGGGACCGACAATCAGCCCCAGCATTTT. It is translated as CASSSGRGTDNQPQHF.

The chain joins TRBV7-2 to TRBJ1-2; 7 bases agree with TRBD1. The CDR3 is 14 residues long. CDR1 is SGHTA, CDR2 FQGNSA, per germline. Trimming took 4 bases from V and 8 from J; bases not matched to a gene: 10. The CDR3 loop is CASSWRRQGDGYTF. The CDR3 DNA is TGTGCCAGCAGCTGGCGACGGCAGGGGGACGGCTACACCTTC.

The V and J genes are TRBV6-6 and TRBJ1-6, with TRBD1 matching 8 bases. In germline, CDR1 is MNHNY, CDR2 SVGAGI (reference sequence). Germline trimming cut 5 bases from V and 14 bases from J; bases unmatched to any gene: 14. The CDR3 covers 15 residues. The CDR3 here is CASSASGGPFQTLHF. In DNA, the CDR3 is TGTGCCAGCAGTGCGTCAGGGGGCCCCTTTCAAACCCTCCACTTT.

CDR3: CASSDEGLAPSYEQYF. The CDR3 DNA reads as TGCGCCAGCAGTGACGAGGGATTAGCGCCCTCCTACGAGCAGTACTTC. The chain links TRBV10-1 to TRBJ2-7; TRBD2 might be the D (5 bases). Trimming stripped 3 bases from V and 0 bases from J, with 15 bases between. This CDR3 spans 16 amino acids. Germline V gene sequence: CDR1 WNHNN, CDR2 SYGVQD (reference sequence).

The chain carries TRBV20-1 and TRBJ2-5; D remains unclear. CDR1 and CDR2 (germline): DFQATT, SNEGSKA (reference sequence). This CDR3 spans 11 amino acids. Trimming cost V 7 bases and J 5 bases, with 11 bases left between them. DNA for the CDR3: TGCAGTGTGATCACAACGGAGACCCAGTACTTC. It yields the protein CSVITTETQYF.

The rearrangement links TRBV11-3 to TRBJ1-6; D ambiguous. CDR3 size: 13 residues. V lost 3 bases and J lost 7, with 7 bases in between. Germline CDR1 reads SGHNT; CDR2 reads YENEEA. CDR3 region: CASSFERNSPLHF. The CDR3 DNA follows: TGTGCCAGCAGCTTCGAGAGAAATTCACCCCTCCACTTT. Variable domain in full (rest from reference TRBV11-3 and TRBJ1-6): EAGVVQSPRYKIIEKKQPVAFWCNPISGHNTLYWYLQNLGQGPELLIRYENEEAVDDSQLPKDRFSAERLKGVDSTLKIQPAELGDSAVYLCASSFERNSPLHFGNGTRLTVT.

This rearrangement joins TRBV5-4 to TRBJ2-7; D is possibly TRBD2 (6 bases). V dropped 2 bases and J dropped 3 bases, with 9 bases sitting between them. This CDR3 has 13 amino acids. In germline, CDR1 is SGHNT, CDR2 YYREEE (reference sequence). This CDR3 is CASSFARGYEQYF. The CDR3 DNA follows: TGTGCCAGCAGCTTCGCGCGGGGCTACGAGCAGTACTTC.

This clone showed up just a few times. DNA for the CDR3: TGTGCCAGCAGCCTACACGGACGACCTTCAGGGTCACCCCTCCACTTT. Its translation is CASSLHGRPSGSPLHF. The chain carries TRBV11-2 and TRBJ1-6; D possibly corresponds to TRBD1 (5 bases). Germline values: CDR1 SGHAT, CDR2 FQNNGV. Trimming cost V 5 bases and J 10 bases, with 21 bases left between them. The CDR3 is 16 residues long.

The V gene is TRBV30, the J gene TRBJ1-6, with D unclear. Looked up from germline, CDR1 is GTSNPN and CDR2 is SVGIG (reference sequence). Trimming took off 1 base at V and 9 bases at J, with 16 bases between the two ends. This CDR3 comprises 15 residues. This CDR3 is CAWSAPIGLGSPLHF. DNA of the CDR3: TGTGCCTGGAGTGCCCCCATCGGTTTGGGTTCACCCCTCCACTTT.

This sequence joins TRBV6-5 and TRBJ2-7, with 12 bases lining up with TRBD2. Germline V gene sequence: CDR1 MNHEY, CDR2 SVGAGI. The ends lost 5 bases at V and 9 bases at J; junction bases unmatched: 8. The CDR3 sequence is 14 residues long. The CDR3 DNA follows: TGTGCCAGCAGTGACGGGGCTAGCGGGAGGGCGCAGTACTTC. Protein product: CASSDGASGRAQYF.

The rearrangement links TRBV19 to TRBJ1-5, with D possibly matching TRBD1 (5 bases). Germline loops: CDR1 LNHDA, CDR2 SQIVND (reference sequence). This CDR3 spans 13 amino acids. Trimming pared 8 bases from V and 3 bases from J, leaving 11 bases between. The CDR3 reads CASGDVYNQPQHF. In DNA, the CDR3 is TGTGCCAGTGGGGACGTATACAATCAGCCCCAGCATTTT.